The 22 T cell receptor beta chains listed next were all sequenced from one sample in a study of PD-1 blockade in classical Hodgkin lymphoma. Sequencing used immunoSEQ multiplex PCR; TCRdb keeps in-frame clones, though not all of them. Counted here are some 93,000 clones, around 80% occurring once; the ten biggest clones make up 9.4%. The time point was: cycle 4 day 1 (C4D1), after 5 to 7 weeks of nivolumab. In every patient, relapse followed autologous stem cell transplantation, while exposure to brentuximab vedotin differed. Sequences were derived from peripheral blood mononuclear cells (PBMCs), sampled before the fourth cycle of nivolumab. The receptors originated from a human donor with classical Hodgkin lymphoma.

The V gene is TRBV18, the J gene TRBJ2-2; TRBD1 is a possible D gene (6 bases). Trimming took 6 bases from V and 4 from J, leaving 21 bases between them. Germline-derived CDR1 and CDR2 are KGHSH and LQKENI. The CDR3 covers 17 residues. CDR3 in amino acids: CASSPPHRDISTGELFF. CDR3 in DNA: TGTGCCAGCTCCCCCCCCCACAGGGATATCAGCACCGGGGAGCTGTTTTTT.

The genes are TRBV4-1 and TRBJ2-7, with 11 positions matching TRBD1. Per germline, CDR1 MGHRA and CDR2 YSYEKL. The J segment lost 2 bases and the V segment lost 0 bases, leaving 9 bases of the junction unmatched. The CDR3 totals 18 residues. CDR3 protein: CASSQDAGQGVWPYEQYF. CDR3 bases: TGCGCCAGCAGCCAAGATGCGGGACAGGGGGTTTGGCCCTACGAGCAGTACTTC.

The CDR3 bases are TGTGCCAGCAGTTCCAGGGGGCTTCAGGTCACCGGGGAGCTGTTTTTT. The encoded protein is CASSSRGLQVTGELFF. This chain connects TRBV6-5 to TRBJ2-2; 8 bases are shared with TRBD1. V shed 4 bases, J shed 4 bases, and the junction held 8 bases outside the gene matches. CDR3 length: 16 residues. Per the germline V gene, CDR1 is MNHEY and CDR2 is SVGAGI.

The CDR3 nucleotides are TGTGCCAGCAAACGACTAGCGGGATTATACGAGCAGTACTTC. The encoded protein is CASKRLAGLYEQYF. The chain links TRBV6-5 to TRBJ2-7, with 11 nucleotides matching TRBD2. V shed 7 bases and J 4 bases; nucleotides not matched to a gene: 6. Germline CDR1 and CDR2: MNHEY and SVGAGI. CDR3 size: 14 residues.

This clone appeared a single time. The J gene is TRBJ2-5, the V gene TRBV6-5, with D perhaps assigned TRBD1 or TRBD2 (5 bases each). Deletions cut 6 bases from V and 5 bases from J, with 16 bases between. Germline V gene lookup returns CDR1 MNHEY and CDR2 SVGAGI. The CDR3 runs to 14 residues. CDR3 nucleotide sequence: TGTGCCAGCAGGACTATTTCCGGGGCGGAGACCCAGTACTTC. Protein sequence: CASRTISGAETQYF.

The V and J genes are TRBV27 and TRBJ2-3; 9 bases are a match to TRBD2. The CDR3 consists of 16 residues. The junction had 10 bases not matched to a gene; V was cut back by 5 bases and J by 4 bases. Germline V CDR1 and CDR2: MNHEY, SMNVEV (reference sequence). In nucleotides, the CDR3 is TGTGCCAGCAGTGACATACCGGGACTAGCATCAGATACGCAGTATTTT. This encodes CASSDIPGLASDTQYF.

This clone was detected a few times. The genes are TRBV5-4 and TRBJ1-1; a weak D match, TRBD1 (5 bases). The CDR3 extends over 15 amino acids. Germline V gene data show CDR1 as SGHNT and CDR2 as YYREEE (reference sequence). Trimming took 4 bases from V and 1 from J, leaving 14 bases between them. The CDR3 DNA reads as TGTGCCAGCAGCCCCGGAGGGGTCTCGAACACTGAAGCTTTCTTT. It translates to CASSPGGVSNTEAFF.

DNA for the CDR3: TGTGCCAGCAGTGAAAGAGGATATTCGGGAAACACCATATATTTT. Protein sequence: CASSERGYSGNTIYF. The chain links TRBV6-1 to TRBJ1-3; the D is unclear. This CDR3 has 15 amino acids. V lost 2 bases, J lost 4 bases, and 12 bases lay in between. The V gene's germline CDR1 is MNHNS and CDR2 SASEGT.

This clone was observed a handful of times. Within the sample, other DNA sequences also encode this same CDR3. This sequence joins TRBV7-2 and TRBJ1-6, with D unclear. The CDR3 is 13 residues long. Looked up from germline, CDR1 is SGHTA and CDR2 is FQGNSA. Trimming cost V 4 bases and J 4 bases, with 5 bases left between them. CDR3 sequence: CASSSGYNSPLHF. CDR3 bases: TGTGCCAGCAGCTCTGGTTATAATTCACCCCTCCACTTT.

The chain combines TRBV28 with TRBJ2-3; 8 bases match TRBD2. The CDR3 spans 17 residues. V gave up 4 bases and J gave up 4 bases; unmatched junction bases: 13. The germline V gene has CDR1 MDHEN and CDR2 SYDVKM. Written as DNA, the CDR3 is TGTGCCAGCAGTTCCCCACCCGGCACTAGCGGATCAGATACGCAGTATTTT. As protein: CASSSPPGTSGSDTQYF.

This chain links TRBV30 with TRBJ1-5, with unresolved D. The CDR3 extends over 19 amino acids. Trimming removed 1 base at V and 2 bases at J, with 24 bases between. The germline V gene has CDR1 GTSNPN and CDR2 SVGIG (reference sequence). The CDR3 sequence is CAWSDYLPGSPRGNQPQHF. In DNA form, the CDR3 reads TGTGCCTGGAGTGACTACCTACCGGGTTCACCGAGAGGCAATCAGCCCCAGCATTTT.

The chain joins TRBV6-5 to TRBJ2-5; TRBD1 matches at 9 bases. With 4 bases clipped from V and 5 bases from J, the junction kept 11 bases outside the gene matches. This CDR3 comprises 16 residues. The germline V gene has CDR1 MNHEY and CDR2 SVGAGI. CDR3 nucleotide sequence: TGTGCCAGCAGTTTCCGGACAGGGGAAGTTTGGGAGACCCAGTACTTC. This gives the protein CASSFRTGEVWETQYF.

The chain joins TRBV6-5 to TRBJ2-5; unclear D gene. The CDR3 spans 11 residues. The germline V and J ends were trimmed by 6 bases and 4 bases, with 6 bases remaining between them. Germline CDR1 MNHEY, CDR2 SVGAGI. CDR3 sequence: CASRSIETQYF. The CDR3 DNA sequence: TGTGCCAGCAGGAGTATAGAGACCCAGTACTTC.

This clone was seen a few times. The chain has TRBV12-5 and TRBJ2-1; 8 nucleotides agree with TRBD1. This CDR3 spans 17 amino acids. Trimming cost V 1 base and J 6 bases; bases outside gene matches: 11. CDR1 is LGHNT, CDR2 FRNRAP, per germline. The CDR3 region has the DNA TGTGCTAGTGGTTTGGGCTCCAGCAGGGGGACAGGCAATGAGCAGTTCTTC. It codes for CASGLGSSRGTGNEQFF.

This chain links TRBV18 with TRBJ2-3; 9 bases match TRBD1. The junction had 5 bases not matched to a gene; V was cut back by 3 bases and J by 4 bases. The CDR3 contains 15 residues. Germline V gives CDR1 KGHSH, CDR2 LQKENI. The CDR3 protein is CASSPGTGFSDTQYF. In DNA, the CDR3 is TGTGCCAGCTCACCCGGGACAGGGTTTTCAGATACGCAGTATTTT.

This clone was detected only once. The V call is TRBV5-1, the J call TRBJ2-5; 9 positions agree with TRBD1. CDR3 length: 14 amino acids. The germline V gene has CDR1 SGHRS and CDR2 YFSETQ. With 4 bases clipped from V and 5 bases from J, the junction kept 6 bases outside the gene matches. For the CDR3, the DNA is TGCGCCAGCAGCAAAGGACAGGGGTTGGAGACCCAGTACTTC. This gives the protein CASSKGQGLETQYF.

As concerns this clone: The identical CDR3 is also encoded by other nucleotide sequences in the sample. This chain joins TRBV28 and TRBJ1-2; D is possibly TRBD1 (6 bases). Germline V gene lookup returns CDR1 MDHEN and CDR2 SYDVKM. The CDR3 has 13 residues. V dropped 4 bases and J dropped 2 bases, with 8 bases sitting between them. In DNA, the CDR3 is TGTGCCAGCAGTTCAGGGGTCAACTATGGCTACACCTTC. Translating gives CASSSGVNYGYTF.

The chain links TRBV19 to TRBJ1-1; no definite D call. V was cut by 6 bases and J by 4 bases, with 12 bases left in between. Germline assignment: CDR1 LNHDA and CDR2 SQIVND (reference sequence). This CDR3 is 13 amino acids long. CDR3 nucleotides: TGTGCCAGTAGCCATCGGACGGGCACTGAAGCTTTCTTT. It codes for CASSHRTGTEAFF.

This chain connects TRBV30 to TRBJ1-5, with D tentatively TRBD1 (5 bases). This CDR3 is 13 amino acids long. The germline gives CDR1 GTSNPN, CDR2 SVGIG (reference sequence). Trimming removed 1 base from V and 6 bases from J, with 10 bases in between. The CDR3 protein is CAWSGGGGQPQHF. CDR3 nucleotide sequence: TGTGCCTGGAGTGGGGGGGGAGGTCAGCCCCAGCATTTT.

Details on this clone: Other DNA variants within this sample encode the same CDR3. The chain is built from TRBV5-4 and TRBJ1-3; tentative D call: TRBD1 (6 bases). There are 15 residues in the CDR3. Germline CDR1 reads SGHNT; CDR2 reads YYREEE (reference sequence). Trimming took off 4 bases at V and 0 bases at J, with 11 bases between the two ends. CDR3: CASSPGQTSGNTIYF. CDR3 nucleotides: TGTGCCAGCAGCCCAGGACAGACCTCTGGAAACACCATATATTTT.

V is TRBV6-5 and J is TRBJ2-7, with TRBD1 matching 7 bases. Germline V gene lookup returns CDR1 MNHEY and CDR2 SVGAGI. This CDR3 region has 15 residues. After removal of 6 bases from V and 1 base from J, the junction contained 9 bases not matched to a gene. This CDR3 reads CASSYGTAPSYEQYF. Written as DNA, the CDR3 is TGTGCCAGCAGCTACGGGACAGCCCCTTCCTACGAGCAGTACTTC.

This clone occurred a few times. This chain joins TRBV7-9 and TRBJ2-7; D gene unclear. This CDR3 is 14 amino acids long. The germline V gene has CDR1 SEHNR and CDR2 FQNEAQ (reference sequence). V gave up 4 bases and J gave up 2 bases, with 12 bases separating them. CDR3 DNA sequence: TGTGCCAGCAGCTCTGGCGCGAGCGCCTACGAGCAGTACTTC. The encoded protein is CASSSGASAYEQYF.